This entry features one T cell receptor (beta chain) sequence. This clonotype was picked up a small number of times. Its antigen target is currently unknown. No base quality information exists; no much larger clone differs at one position. Libraries were constructed by 5' RACE. Sequencing was performed on an Illumina HiSeq 2000. Template switching added a universal primer binding site, and the final cDNA carried a unique molecular identifier that allowed TCR cDNA molecules to be counted accurately. Specific primers in the conserved constant-segment region were used to synthesize first-strand cDNA for TCR alpha and beta chains. To control for contamination, every cDNA library carried two barcodes: a SMART-Mk sample barcode plus Illumina barcodes. TruSeq adapter sequences, together with Illumina sample barcodes, were added in two successive PCR steps. Sequencing of the TCR alpha and beta cDNA libraries was done on the Illumina HiSeq platform using custom primers. The authors' analysis ran thus. MiGEC processed the raw reads to extract unique molecular identifiers, while MiXCR was used to determine the CDR3 positions. For each individual, recombination models were inferred using an EM algorithm with the repgenHMM and IGoR tools. The tcR package in R was used for shared clonotype analysis, with sharing normalized by the product of cloneset sizes. To study raw recombination free of thymic and clonal selection effects, out-of-frame nonproductive sequences were analyzed. In-frame beta chains were kept once TCRdb had trimmed the public reads at Q25 with fastp and called clones with MiXCR. Entries that share a CDR3 protein sequence are merged under the most common genes and DNA. These V and J calls originate from TCRdb's pipeline instead of the authors' own analysis. The sample contains 1.5 million or so distinct CDR3 sequences, around a third of them found a single time. The ten largest clones take up around 0.3% of the sample.

This sample was included in a study of identical twins (dated by TCRdb to the mid-2010s). Describing the broader study: The study deep-sequenced TCR alpha and beta repertoires from monozygotic twins, unrelated adults of various ages and cord blood to test whether fetal clonotypes persist. To rule out contamination, the twin experiments were replicated at different times with different library preparation protocols.

Every donor was a healthy Caucasian. Study-wide conclusions, independent of this receptor: Because the same donors could not be followed over many years, the conclusions relied on cross-sectional statistical analysis. Abundant cord blood beta clonotypes carried fewer insertions; young adult naive repertoires showed a weaker similar trend, while memory repertoires showed none. Out-of-frame TCR alpha sequences shared between twins showed an excess of low generation-probability sequences compared with coincidental sharing between unrelated individuals. A weaker excess of twin sharing was found in beta out-of-frame sequences because the signal-to-noise ratio was lowered by fewer shared sequences. Out-of-frame TCR alpha sharing in monozygotic twins was systematically underestimated by recombination models, whereas sharing between unrelated individuals was in agreement with the recombination models. Zero-insertion analyses could be partly confounded by invariant T cells such as MAIT and iNKT, though diverse VJ usage argued against such confounding for most clonotypes.

The germline V gene sets CDR1 to MNHNS and CDR2 to SASEGT. Cut back by 4 bases and 8 bases, the V and J ends lie 14 bases apart. The CDR3 covers 13 residues, taking in both the cysteine and the phenylalanine. Only CDR3 DNA is held: 39 bases, read in frame from base 1. Recombination joined TRBV6-1 with TRBJ1-2; a weak D assignment points to TRBD1 (6 bases agree). Specimen: cord blood. This receptor was obtained from a newborn girl in good health. The bases read TGTGCCAGCAGTGGAACAGGGTCTGAAGGCTACACCTTC. Its amino acids are CASSGTGSEGYTF.